This TCR beta chain was retrieved from a study of T-cell memory formation after mild COVID-19. A single count supports this clonotype. The CDR3 covers 17 residues. V was pared by 4 bases and J by 7 bases, with 12 bases of the junction left unmatched. Looked up from germline, CDR1 is SGHRS and CDR2 is YFSETQ. Constant-segment primers and 5'RACE yielded cDNA libraries for TCR alpha and TCR beta, each carrying sample barcodes and UMIs. In TCRdb, the 5' RACE reads were re-called with MiXCR into one record per CDR3 protein. The sample has tens of thousands of distinct CDR3 sequences, around 14% seen once. The genes are TRBV5-1 and TRBJ2-1; 12 bases line up with TRBD2. This TCR was sampled from an adult woman who had mild COVID-19 (a few samples of this study predate the infection). Cell type and time point are not known. Sequenced input: PBMCs or a T cell subset sorted from them (not recorded which). The CDR3 DNA sequence: TGCGCCAGCAGCGTCGGCGCACTAGCGGGAGGTGGTAATGAGCAGTTCTTC. This codes for CASSVGALAGGGNEQFF.